This entry describes one T cell receptor (beta chain). Antigen unknown. This sample was taken from a study of cytomegalovirus exposure and HLA in healthy donors. With 8 bases clipped from V and 6 bases from J, the junction kept 14 bases outside the gene matches. This CDR3 comprises 16 residues. Germline V gives CDR1 SGHVS, CDR2 FNYEAQ. The PCR made use of 60 Vbeta and 13 Jbeta primers. Repertoires were generated with immunoSEQ multiplex PCR, while TCRdb's copy carries only in-frame clones and drops some. The table shows 110,000 or so clones, with 80% to 85% occurring only once. Findings and limits, study-wide: Data from an earlier analysis indicated that most TCR beta V segments were productive either about 90% or about 30% of the time. Later work associated fewer than 20,000 TCR beta sequences with HLA alleles at 0.05 false discovery rate. It is likely that the observed cluster of highly shared sequence variants was a sequencing artifact.

The source of this sequence is a woman in her twenties or thirties in good health and CMV-seronegative. The chain couples TRBV7-6 to TRBJ2-1; TRBD1 aligns across 9 bases. Sequencing used PBMCs. The chain's CDR3 is CASSLVSGQGLNEQFF. As DNA, the CDR3 is TGTGCCAGCTCTCTAGTATCGGGACAGGGCCTCAATGAGCAGTTCTTC.